These 5 T cell receptor beta chains were sequenced from one sample in a study of T cells in Graves' hyperthyroidism and ophthalmopathy. From RNA transcripts, TCR beta CDR3 regions were amplified. When the TCR CDR3 underwent first-round RT-PCR, the HTBI primer set was used. Each CDR3 protein gets one entry after TCRdb re-called the multiplex PCR reads with MiXCR. The data hold around 700,000 distinct CDR3 sequences, with 30% to 40% observed a single time. Sequenced sample: blood. The receptors originated from a woman between 40 and 50 years old with Graves' hyperthyroidism.

Turning to this clonotype: This clone may be a read error of a much larger clone one base away. The genes are TRBV10-3 and TRBJ2-3; D is unresolved. CDR1 and CDR2 from the germline V gene are ENHRY and SYGVKD. V was trimmed by 2 bases and J by 0 bases, leaving 0 bases between them. The CDR3 sequence is 12 residues long. The CDR3 bases are TGTGCCATCAGTGAGAGCACAGATACGCAGTATTTT. Translation gives CAISESTDTQYF.

The chain couples TRBV6-1 to TRBJ2-6; D gene uncertain. Trimming stripped 1 base from V and 4 bases from J, with 5 bases between. Per the germline V gene, CDR1 is MNHNS and CDR2 is SASEGT. This CDR3 has 14 amino acids. CDR3 in DNA: TGTGCCAGCAGTGAAGGCCAGGGGGCCAACGTCCTGACTTTC. Residues: CASSEGQGANVLTF.

A word on this clonotype: The conserved phenylalanine or tryptophan is not found at the CDR3 terminus, so this likely reflects a read error. V gene TRBV19 combines with J gene TRBJ1-5; D perhaps matches TRBD1 (5 bases). This CDR3 is built from 14 residues. The germline V gene has CDR1 LNHDA and CDR2 SQIVND (reference sequence). V lost 5 bases, J lost 0 bases, and 8 bases lay in between. The CDR3 sequence: CASSGTGSNQPQHL. CDR3 bases: TGTGCCAGTAGTGGGACGGGTAGCAATCAGCCCCAGCATCTT.

A word on this clonotype: One end of the junction does not line up with germline, which may come from a read error. The V call is TRBV28, the J call TRBJ1-5; D is unresolved. CDR1 and CDR2 from the germline V gene are MDHEN and SYDVKM. There are 11 residues in the CDR3. CDR3 coding DNA: TGTGCCAGCAGTTCCGGCGCGCCCGAGCATTTT. Translated: CASSSGAPEHF.

This clonotype was seen at least ten times. The rearrangement links TRBV7-6 to TRBJ2-7; no reliable D call. V gave up 1 base and J gave up 2 bases, with 9 bases separating them. Germline values: CDR1 SGHVS, CDR2 FNYEAQ. The CDR3 length is 14 residues. This CDR3 is CASSLGGGAYEQYF. DNA for the CDR3: TGTGCCAGCAGCTTAGGGGGTGGGGCCTACGAGCAGTACTTC.